In this sample, the clone carrying this TCR beta chain turned up many times. Two-round multiplex PCR amplified TCR beta CDR3 from genomic DNA. Amplification during the initial PCR round employed primers specific to each TRBV and TRBJ gene. TCRdb itself ran the multiplex PCR reads through MiXCR, one entry per CDR3 protein. The repertoire has about 18,000 distinct CDR3 sequences, roughly 26% of them found once; the top ten carry roughly 22%. Trimming cost V 6 bases and J 5 bases; bases outside gene matches: 7. The CDR3 totals 14 residues. Germline CDR1 is MNHNS and CDR2 is SASEGT. These data belong to a study of prognosis after radiotherapy for stage I lung cancer.

Sequencing used PBMCs, obtained before or after stereotactic body radiation therapy (not recorded which). The chain carries TRBV6-1 and TRBJ1-3, with TRBD1 identical over 7 bases. The receptor comes from a donor aged 50 or older with non-small cell lung cancer. CDR3 DNA: TGTGCCAGCAGAACACCGGGACAGAGAAACACCATATATTTT. Its translation: CASRTPGQRNTIYF.